These 14 T cell receptor beta chains were all obtained from the same sample, sequenced in a study of blood T cell repertoires in COVID-19. The data were produced by immunoSEQ multiplex PCR, yet TCRdb's version contains in-frame clones alone and is incomplete. This sample yields about 160,000 clones, of which about four fifths are seen a single time; around 10% belongs to the top ten. Sequencing was done on a sample of peripheral blood. Receptors were obtained from a man in his fifties or sixties with active or convalescent COVID-19.

The chain combines TRBV10-3 with TRBJ2-7; perhaps TRBD1 as D (6 bases). Germline loops: CDR1 ENHRY, CDR2 SYGVKD. This CDR3 comprises 15 residues. The ends were cut back, 6 bases at V and 0 bases at J, with 15 bases in the middle. The CDR3 DNA reads as TGTGCCATCAGCGCAGGGGCAGGGAGCTCCTACGAGCAGTACTTC. Encoded protein: CAISAGAGSSYEQYF.

The V and J genes are TRBV7-2 and TRBJ1-3; 7 bases are a match to TRBD1. The CDR3 length is 14 residues. Germline assignment: CDR1 SGHTA and CDR2 FQGNSA. V dropped 5 bases and J dropped 4; count of bases not matched to a gene: 5. The CDR3, as DNA: TGTGCCAGCAGCCAACAGGGGACCGGAAACACCATATATTTT. Translation gives CASSQQGTGNTIYF.

This clone was seen only once. In DNA form, the CDR3 reads TGTGCCAGCAACCTAGGGGGCGCAGGATATTGGAATGAGCAGTTCTTC. Amino acids: CASNLGGAGYWNEQFF. The rearrangement uses TRBV28 and TRBJ2-1, with 7 bases fitting TRBD1. Germline lookup yields CDR1 MDHEN and CDR2 SYDVKM. With 7 bases clipped from V and 7 bases from J, the junction kept 16 bases outside the gene matches. The CDR3 sequence is 16 residues long.

J is TRBJ2-1 and V is TRBV2; 10 bases fit TRBD1. This CDR3 is built from 15 residues. Germline V gene lookup returns CDR1 SNHLY and CDR2 FYNNEI. With 7 bases clipped from V and 8 bases from J, the junction kept 11 bases outside the gene matches. CDR3 amino acids: CASKTRTGGSDEQFF. Here the CDR3 DNA reads TGTGCCAGCAAAACACGGACAGGGGGTTCGGATGAGCAGTTCTTC.

The rearrangement links TRBV19 to TRBJ2-5; the D gene is possibly TRBD1 (6 bases). Germline values: CDR1 LNHDA, CDR2 SQIVND (reference sequence). This CDR3 has 14 amino acids. V gave up 3 bases and J gave up 2 bases, with 10 bases separating them. The CDR3 reads CASSIKRGQETQYF. In nucleotides, the CDR3 is TGTGCCAGTAGTATTAAGAGGGGGCAAGAGACCCAGTACTTC.

This rearrangement joins TRBV5-1 to TRBJ2-1; 9 bases match TRBD2. This CDR3 contains 17 residues. Germline trimming cut 4 bases from V and 8 bases from J; bases unmatched to any gene: 16. The V gene's germline CDR1 is SGHRS and CDR2 YFSETQ. CDR3 DNA sequence: TGCGCCAGCAGCAGGGACGCCCTAGCGGGGATCTTCGATGAGCAGTTCTTC. As protein: CASSRDALAGIFDEQFF.

This clone was detected a few times. The gene calls are TRBV5-1 and TRBJ1-1, with D possibly TRBD1 on 5 matching bases. This CDR3 region has 13 residues. Trimming took 0 bases from V and 4 from J, leaving 7 bases between them. The germline CDR1 and CDR2 sequences are SGHRS and YFSETQ. The CDR3 spells CASSLVGPTEAFF. CDR3 sequence (DNA): TGCGCCAGCAGCTTGGTGGGGCCCACTGAAGCTTTCTTT.

This clone was recorded only once. V usage is TRBV7-9 and J usage is TRBJ1-2; D is ambiguous. The V end lost 3 bases, the J end lost 4 bases, and 12 bases lay between the germline ends. The CDR3 loop spans 14 amino acids. Per the germline V gene, CDR1 is SEHNR and CDR2 is FQNEAQ (reference sequence). CDR3 sequence: CASSFVPGIYGYTF. The CDR3 DNA follows: TGTGCCAGCAGCTTCGTGCCGGGGATCTATGGCTACACCTTC.

This clone came up a few times. This chain joins TRBV19 and TRBJ2-7, with D uncertain. The CDR3 extends over 14 amino acids. Germline V gene data show CDR1 as LNHDA and CDR2 as SQIVND (reference sequence). V was clipped by 4 bases and J by 6 bases, with 16 bases between them. This CDR3 is CASSTRGSGGEQYF. As DNA, the CDR3 is TGTGCCAGTAGTACCCGCGGATCCGGTGGCGAGCAGTACTTC.

The chain has TRBV13 and TRBJ1-2, with D hard to call. The CDR3 is made up of 13 amino acids. Trimming took 5 bases from V and 2 from J, leaving 9 bases between them. The V gene's germline CDR1 is PRHDT and CDR2 FYEKMQ (reference sequence). CDR3 in DNA: TGTGCCAGCAGCAGAACAGAGAACTATGGCTACACCTTC. This codes for CASSRTENYGYTF.

The gene calls are TRBV5-1 and TRBJ2-7; 10 bases are shared with TRBD1. Per the germline V gene, CDR1 is SGHRS and CDR2 is YFSETQ. V gave up 3 bases and J gave up 2 bases; unmatched junction bases: 8. CDR3 size: 16 residues. The CDR3 DNA follows: TGCGCCAGCAGCTACTGGACAGGGGGGTCCCCCTACGAGCAGTACTTC. Translation: CASSYWTGGSPYEQYF.

This chain connects TRBV2 to TRBJ1-5; D is ambiguous. Per germline, CDR1 SNHLY and CDR2 FYNNEI. This CDR3 has 16 amino acids. The germline V and J ends were trimmed by 8 bases and 0 bases, with 17 bases remaining between them. CDR3 in amino acids: CASAEGGPYSNQPQHF. CDR3 nucleotide sequence: TGTGCCAGCGCCGAAGGTGGGCCTTATAGCAATCAGCCCCAGCATTTT.

The sample holds a few counts of this clone. This chain connects TRBV7-9 to TRBJ2-7; 7 nucleotides line up with TRBD1. This CDR3 is built from 14 residues. From germline, CDR1 is SEHNR and CDR2 FQNEAQ (reference sequence). Germline trimming cut 5 bases from V and 0 bases from J; bases unmatched to any gene: 4. The DNA of the CDR3 is TGTGCCAGCAGCCGACAGGGAAGCTCCTACGAGCAGTACTTC. As protein: CASSRQGSSYEQYF.

The genes are TRBV10-2 and TRBJ1-6; 9 nucleotides match TRBD1. V shed 4 bases and J 6 bases; nucleotides not matched to a gene: 7. Per germline, CDR1 WSHSY and CDR2 SAAADI. This CDR3 is built from 16 residues. CDR3 in DNA: TGCGCCAGCAGTGGAGCGACAGGGGGTTTTAATTCACCCCTCCACTTT. This translates into CASSGATGGFNSPLHF.